Listed here are 21 T cell receptor beta chains from one sample, sequenced in a study of blood T cell repertoires in COVID-19. Assay: immunoSEQ multiplex PCR; the TCRdb copy retains only in-frame clones and omits some. Altogether 200,000 or so clones are present, roughly 82% being singletons, with the ten largest covering more than 5%. Sequencing was performed on peripheral blood. The receptor set was obtained from a woman in her twenties or thirties with acute or convalescent COVID-19.

The rearrangement links TRBV24-1 to TRBJ2-5; 7 nucleotides align to TRBD1. This CDR3 region has 16 residues. The trim removed 1 base at V and 4 bases at J, leaving 8 bases unmatched. Per the germline V gene, CDR1 is KGHDR and CDR2 is SFDVKD. The CDR3 DNA follows: TGTGCCACCAGTGATTTTGGTTTAGGGGGCGGAGAGACCCAGTACTTC. Its protein product is CATSDFGLGGGETQYF.

The chain recombines TRBV6-4 with TRBJ2-3, with 10 bases aligning to TRBD1. The CDR3 runs 15 residues. Trimming removed 0 bases from V and 4 bases from J; junction bases left unmatched: 1. Germline loops: CDR1 MRHNA, CDR2 SNTAGT. The CDR3 DNA reads TGTGCCAGCAGTGACTCGACAGGGGGCGCAGATACGCAGTATTTT. It specifies CASSDSTGGADTQYF.

The V call is TRBV9, the J call TRBJ2-3; D might be TRBD1 (6 bases). Germline V CDR1 and CDR2: SGDLS, YYNGEE. V shed 0 bases and J shed 3 bases, with 11 bases lying between them. The CDR3 covers 15 residues. The CDR3 bases are TGTGCCAGCAGCGTAGGGCCAGGGGTAACAGATACGCAGTATTTT. Its translation is CASSVGPGVTDTQYF.

The chain has TRBV5-1 and TRBJ1-3; 7 positions agree with TRBD1. This CDR3 is 18 amino acids long. V gave up 3 bases and J gave up 0 bases; unmatched junction bases: 12. CDR1 and CDR2 (germline): SGHRS, YFSETQ. The CDR3 loop is CASSYGQVKGLSGNTIYF. The DNA of the CDR3 is TGCGCCAGCAGCTACGGACAGGTTAAAGGCCTCTCTGGAAACACCATATATTTT.

The chain combines TRBV9 with TRBJ1-6, with 7 nucleotides matching TRBD1. CDR3 size: 14 residues. CDR1 and CDR2 from the germline V gene are SGDLS and YYNGEE. Trimming at V came to 2 bases and at J to 9 bases, leaving 5 bases not matched to a gene. CDR3 sequence (DNA): TGTGCCAGCAGCGTCCGGGACAGCGCTTCACCCCTCCACTTT. As protein: CASSVRDSASPLHF.

V is TRBV6-5 and J is TRBJ1-5; TRBD1 matches at 7 bases. The V gene's germline CDR1 is MNHEY and CDR2 SVGAGI. J gave up 7 bases and V 6 bases, and 12 bases lay outside the gene matches. This CDR3 region has 15 residues. The chain's CDR3 is CASRTEQGRAQPQHF. The CDR3 nucleotides are TGTGCCAGCAGGACAGAACAGGGGCGTGCACAGCCCCAGCATTTT.

The V and J genes are TRBV5-4 and TRBJ1-1, with D uncertain. V was cut by 3 bases and J by 2 bases, with 8 bases left in between. The CDR3 has 13 residues. Germline CDR1 is SGHNT and CDR2 is YYREEE (reference sequence). CDR3 region: CASSSDTNTEAFF. The CDR3 DNA follows: TGTGCCAGCAGCTCCGACACCAACACTGAAGCTTTCTTT.

This clone was seen a few times. The chain is built from TRBV6-5 and TRBJ1-1; D ambiguous. The CDR3 covers 12 residues. Germline V lookup: CDR1 MNHEY, CDR2 SVGAGI. Between the trimmed V and J ends, which lost 7 bases and 3 bases, there was a span of 9 bases. CDR3 amino acids: CASMVSDTEAFF. CDR3 bases: TGTGCCAGCATGGTTTCGGACACTGAAGCTTTCTTT.

J is TRBJ2-2 and V is TRBV5-4; 12 bases agree with TRBD1. Germline V gene data show CDR1 as SGHNT and CDR2 as YYREEE (reference sequence). CDR3 size: 17 residues. The V segment lost 4 bases and the J segment 4 bases; nucleotides outside the gene matches: 8. CDR3 in DNA: TGTGCCAGCAGCCCACCGGGACAGGGGGCGATCACCGGGGAGCTGTTTTTT. Translated, it gives CASSPPGQGAITGELFF.

This rearrangement joins TRBV5-8 to TRBJ1-2; D gene ambiguous. This CDR3 region has 16 residues. V was trimmed by 3 bases and J by 4 bases, leaving 19 bases between them. Per germline, CDR1 SGHTS and CDR2 YDEGEE. The CDR3 nucleotides read TGTGCCAGCAGCTCGGGCGCGGGTGTATTTCGCTATGGCTACACCTTC. Its translation is CASSSGAGVFRYGYTF.

Only one count was recorded for this clone. The junction and the germline gene differ at one end; a read error may be behind it. V usage is TRBV7-9 and J usage is TRBJ1-2, with unresolved D. This CDR3 spans 15 amino acids. CDR1 SEHNR and CDR2 FQNEAQ come from the germline V gene (reference sequence). DNA for the CDR3: TGTGCCAGCACCTTAGCGGGCGGGGAAAACTATGGCTACACCTTC. This codes for CASTLAGGENYGYTF. The entire variable domain, with the rest obtained from reference TRBV7-9 and TRBJ1-2, is as follows: DTGVSQNPRHKITKRGQNVTFRCDPISEHNRLYWYRQTLGQGPEFLTYFQNEAQLEKSRLLSDRFSAERPKGSFSTLEIQRTEQGDSAMYLCASTLAGGENYGYTFGSGTRLTVV.

This chain links TRBV25-1 with TRBJ1-2, with D perhaps matching TRBD1 (5 bases). Trimming took 2 bases from V and 8 from J, leaving 18 bases between them. The CDR3 sequence is 15 residues long. The germline V gene encodes CDR1 MGHDK and CDR2 SYGVNS. CDR3 region: CASSEPTALNRGYTF. The CDR3 DNA is TGTGCCAGCAGTGAACCGACAGCTTTGAACAGAGGCTACACCTTC.

V usage is TRBV28 and J usage is TRBJ1-1; maybe TRBD1 (5 bases). The CDR3 extends over 12 amino acids. Germline V gene sequence: CDR1 MDHEN, CDR2 SYDVKM. The V end lost 3 bases, the J end lost 6 bases, and 8 bases lay between the germline ends. The CDR3 DNA follows: TGTGCCAGCAGTTTGCTCAGGGCTGAAGCTTTCTTT. Translating it yields CASSLLRAEAFF.

A single count supports this clone. V and J are TRBV30 and TRBJ1-5; no clear D. The CDR3 is 13 residues long. Between the trimmed V and J ends, which lost 1 base and 3 bases, there was a span of 7 bases. Germline CDR1 is GTSNPN and CDR2 is SVGIG (reference sequence). CDR3 amino acids: CAWSGAHNQPQHF. The CDR3 DNA reads TGTGCCTGGAGTGGGGCCCACAATCAGCCCCAGCATTTT.

The chain couples TRBV15 to TRBJ2-1; a weak D match, TRBD2 (6 bases). Looked up from germline, CDR1 is LNHNV and CDR2 is YYDKDF (reference sequence). The CDR3 runs 14 residues. V lost 4 bases, J lost 5 bases, and 12 bases lay in between. The CDR3 region is CATSTGTRNNEQFF. CDR3 sequence (DNA): TGTGCCACCAGCACCGGGACTCGGAACAATGAGCAGTTCTTC.

The V and J genes are TRBV5-1 and TRBJ2-3; D is undetermined. Germline assignment: CDR1 SGHRS and CDR2 YFSETQ. This CDR3 contains 15 residues. V lost 0 bases and J 2 bases, leaving 10 bases between the germline ends. The CDR3 bases are TGCGCCAGCAGCTTGGTACGCTTAGACACAGATACGCAGTATTTT. Translating gives CASSLVRLDTDTQYF.

This clone was observed once. The chain has TRBV3-1 (or the pseudogene TRBV3-2) and TRBJ1-5, with unresolved D. The CDR3 extends over 13 amino acids. CDR1 and CDR2 from the germline V gene are LGHDT and YNNKEL (reference sequence). Trimming stripped 1 base from V and 4 bases from J, with 5 bases between. DNA of the CDR3: TGTGCCAGCAGCCAAGGCGAAAATCAGCCCCAGCATTTT. It specifies CASSQGENQPQHF.

The chain links TRBV6-1 to TRBJ2-3, with TRBD2 matching over 8 bases. Per germline, CDR1 MNHNS and CDR2 SASEGT. The CDR3 covers 17 residues. Unmatched junction bases numbered 10, after V lost 1 base and J lost 4 bases. The CDR3 DNA is TGTGCCAGCAGTGAAGGGGCGGGGGGCTTTAGGGCAGATACGCAGTATTTT. It encodes CASSEGAGGFRADTQYF.

The chain combines TRBV27 with TRBJ2-3, with a possible D match to TRBD2 (6 bases). V shed 4 bases and J shed 0 bases, with 17 bases lying between them. The CDR3 length is 17 residues. Germline CDR1 reads MNHEY; CDR2 reads SMNVEV (reference sequence). Written as DNA, the CDR3 is TGTGCCAGCAGTTCCAGGTTGGGCGGGATGAGCACAGATACGCAGTATTTT. It specifies CASSSRLGGMSTDTQYF.

In its sample, this clone was seen many times. The genes are TRBV6-1 and TRBJ1-1; D might be TRBD1 (5 bases). The CDR3 extends over 12 amino acids. The germline V gene has CDR1 MNHNS and CDR2 SASEGT. The V and J ends lost 1 base and 10 bases respectively, with 10 bases between them. The CDR3 bases are TGTGCCAGCAGTGAAGACAGGAGAACAGCTTTCTTT. Amino acid sequence: CASSEDRRTAFF.

The CDR3 nucleotides are TGTGCCAGCAGCTCCGGGACTAGCGGACTTAGCACAGATACGCAGTATTTT. Translation: CASSSGTSGLSTDTQYF. This rearrangement joins TRBV3-1 (or the pseudogene TRBV3-2) to TRBJ2-3, with 11 bases lining up with TRBD2. Trimming at V came to 5 bases and at J to 0 bases, leaving 7 bases not matched to a gene. Germline CDR1 LGHDT, CDR2 YNNKEL (reference sequence). The CDR3 has 17 residues.